The clone carrying this TCR beta chain was counted many times. Germline V gene data show CDR1 as SGHRS and CDR2 as YFSETQ. With 7 bases removed from V and 0 bases from J, the gap between germline ends came to 11 bases. The CDR3 consists of 15 residues. Indicated time point: longitudinal time-point 2. Individuals who volunteered at a blood bank located in Maryland, USA, made up the group of healthy controls. The cDNA was generated by 5'RACE with 10-nucleotide random UMIs. MiXCR was run by TCRdb on the 5' RACE reads, yielding one entry per CDR3 protein. The sample carries tens of thousands of distinct CDR3 sequences, around an eighth recorded once. These data belong to a study of neurological immune-mediated disorders.

This chain connects TRBV5-1 to TRBJ2-6; D not resolved. The clonotype comes from a woman between 35 and 50 years old in good health. Sequencing was performed on PBMCs. The CDR3, as DNA: TGCGCCAGCTCCTTTCAGGTCTCTGGGGCCAACGTCCTGACTTTC. It encodes CASSFQVSGANVLTF.